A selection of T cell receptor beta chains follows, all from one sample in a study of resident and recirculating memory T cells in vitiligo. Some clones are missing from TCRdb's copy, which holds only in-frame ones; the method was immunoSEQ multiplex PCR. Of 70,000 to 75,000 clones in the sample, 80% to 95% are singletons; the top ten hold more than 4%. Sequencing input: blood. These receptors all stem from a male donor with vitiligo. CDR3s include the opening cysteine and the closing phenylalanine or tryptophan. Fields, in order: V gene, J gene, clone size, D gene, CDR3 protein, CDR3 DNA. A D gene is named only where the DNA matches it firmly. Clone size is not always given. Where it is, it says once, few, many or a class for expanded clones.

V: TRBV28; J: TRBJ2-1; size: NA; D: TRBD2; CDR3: CASSARTSGGFYEQFF; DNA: TGTGCCAGCAGTGCTCGAACTAGCGGGGGGTTCTATGAGCAGTTCTTC
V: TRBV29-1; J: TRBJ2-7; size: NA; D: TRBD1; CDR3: CSAGQVLYEQYF; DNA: TGCAGCGCCGGACAGGTTCTCTACGAGCAGTACTTC
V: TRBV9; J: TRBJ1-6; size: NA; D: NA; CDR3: CASSGAPASSYNSPLHF; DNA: TGTGCCAGCAGCGGGGCTCCGGCGAGCTCCTATAATTCACCCCTCCACTTT
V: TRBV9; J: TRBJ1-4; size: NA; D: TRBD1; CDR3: CASSVNPDRQGEKLFF; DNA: TGTGCCAGCAGCGTAAACCCCGATAGACAGGGTGAAAAACTGTTTTTT
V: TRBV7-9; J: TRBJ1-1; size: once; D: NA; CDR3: CASSPQANTEAFF; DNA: TGTGCCAGCAGTCCACAGGCGAACACTGAAGCTTTCTTT
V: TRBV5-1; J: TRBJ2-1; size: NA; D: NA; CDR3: CASSSTLALGEQFF; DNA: TGCGCCAGCAGCTCCACTCTAGCGCTCGGTGAGCAGTTCTTC
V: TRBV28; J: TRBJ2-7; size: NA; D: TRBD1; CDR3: CASRQQGATSYEQYF; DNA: TGTGCCAGCAGGCAACAGGGGGCGACTAGCTACGAGCAGTACTTC
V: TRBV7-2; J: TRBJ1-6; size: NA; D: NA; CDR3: CASSLIRGGDSPLHF; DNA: TGTGCCAGCAGCTTAATACGGGGGGGGGATTCACCCCTCCACTTT
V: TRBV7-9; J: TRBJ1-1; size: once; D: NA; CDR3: CASSFRDTEAFF; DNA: TGTGCCAGCAGCTTCCGGGACACTGAAGCTTTCTTT
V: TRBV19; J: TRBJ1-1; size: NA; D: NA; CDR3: CASSTPRILNTEAFF; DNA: TGTGCCAGTAGTACCCCCAGAATATTGAACACTGAAGCTTTCTTT